This TCR beta chain emerged from a study of graft-versus-host responses after intestinal transplantation. Across the study: Recipients across the board were started on anti-thymocyte globulin induction, then kept on tacrolimus and steroids for roughly 3 years. General study findings and limits: Early after transplant, HvG clones declined as circulating GvH clones peaked.

On this clone itself: The antigen is not known.

Both intraepithelial and lamina propria lymphocytes were released by processing graft tissue. CDR1 MNHNY and CDR2 SVGAGI come from the germline V gene (reference sequence). Trimming took off 1 base at V and 1 base at J, with 13 bases between the two ends. This CDR3 is 16 amino acids long. Repertoires were generated with immunoSEQ multiplex PCR, while TCRdb's copy carries only in-frame clones and drops some. The sample records more than 2,500 clones, around 76% being singletons. The chain carries TRBV6-6 and TRBJ1-1, with a weak D call TRBD1 (6 bases). The sequencing used ileum tissue, collected roughly 5 and 7 days after intestinal transplantation. The source of this sequence is a human patient who received an intestinal transplant, so some T cells may come from the graft donor. For the CDR3, the DNA is TGTGCCAGCAGTTACTGGGGACACACGACGAACACTGAAGCTTTCTTT. Translated, it gives CASSYWGHTTNTEAFF.